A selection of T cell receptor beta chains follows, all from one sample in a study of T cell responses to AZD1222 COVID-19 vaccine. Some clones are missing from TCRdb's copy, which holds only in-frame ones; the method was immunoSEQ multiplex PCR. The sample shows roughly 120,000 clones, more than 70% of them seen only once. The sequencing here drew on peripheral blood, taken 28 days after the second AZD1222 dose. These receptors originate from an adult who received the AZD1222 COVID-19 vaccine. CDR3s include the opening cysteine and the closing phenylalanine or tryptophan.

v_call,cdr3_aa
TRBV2,CASRGDRLSGTQYF
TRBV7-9,CASSFTRDTQSYNEQFF
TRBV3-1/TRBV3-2,CASSQIRQGFYEQYF
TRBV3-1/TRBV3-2,CASSRTQSKQFF
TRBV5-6,CASSSWTGDNQPQHF
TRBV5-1,CASSPGGGQYEQYF
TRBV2,CASRPDGFYTF
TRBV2,CASSEDNQPQHF
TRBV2,CASSEGRTGNTIYF
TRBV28,CASSPPARGPEETQYF
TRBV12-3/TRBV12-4,CASKRVGELFF
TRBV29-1,CSVSRTTEAFF
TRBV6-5,CASRPRDMPPGEQYF
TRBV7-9,CASSLRTGVMNTEAFF
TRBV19,CASSAWQAESSYEQYF